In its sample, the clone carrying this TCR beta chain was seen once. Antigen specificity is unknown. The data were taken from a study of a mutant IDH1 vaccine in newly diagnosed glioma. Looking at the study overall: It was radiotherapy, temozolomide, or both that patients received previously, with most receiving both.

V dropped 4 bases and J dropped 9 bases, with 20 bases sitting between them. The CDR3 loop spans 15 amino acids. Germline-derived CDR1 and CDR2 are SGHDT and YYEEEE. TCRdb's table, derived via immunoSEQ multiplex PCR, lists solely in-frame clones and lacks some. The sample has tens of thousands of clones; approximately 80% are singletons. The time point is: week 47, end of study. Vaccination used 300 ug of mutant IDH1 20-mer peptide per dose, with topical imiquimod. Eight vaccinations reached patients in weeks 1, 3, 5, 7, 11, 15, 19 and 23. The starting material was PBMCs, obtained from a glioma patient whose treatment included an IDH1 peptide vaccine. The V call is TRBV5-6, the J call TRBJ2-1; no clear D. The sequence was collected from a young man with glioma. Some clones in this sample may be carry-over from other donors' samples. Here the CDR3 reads CASSPLNEPRGEQFF. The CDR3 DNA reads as TGTGCCAGCAGCCCTTTGAATGAGCCTCGCGGTGAGCAGTTCTTC.